This is a list of T cell receptor beta chains from one sample in a study of Ad26.COV2.S vaccination and SARS-CoV-2 variants. Generated by immunoSEQ multiplex PCR, the TCRdb table keeps only in-frame clones and is missing some. Of roughly 390,000 clones listed, around nine tenths are singletons. The sequencing here drew on peripheral blood, taken in a trial of Ad26.COV2.S vaccine versus placebo. The receptors originated from a person aged 18 to 59 who received the Ad26.COV2.S COVID-19 vaccine or a placebo. CDR3s include the opening cysteine and the closing phenylalanine or tryptophan. Each record gives: D gene, V gene, clone size, J gene, CDR3 protein, CDR3 DNA. The D gene is left open where the match is weak. The size entry is marked missing in some rows and otherwise reads once, few, many or a size class.

>.|TRBV7-9|.|TRBJ1-6
CASGENSPLHF
TGTGCCAGCGGGGAGAATTCACCCCTCCACTTT
>.|TRBV9|.|TRBJ2-5
CASSVEGGGRETQYF
TGTGCCAGCAGCGTAGAGGGAGGGGGAAGGGAGACCCAGTACTTC
>.|TRBV6-5|.|TRBJ2-4
CASTLGDAKNIQYF
TGTGCCAGCACCCTGGGGGACGCCAAAAACATTCAGTACTTC
>TRBD1|TRBV19|.|TRBJ1-5
CASSIPPGGRQPQHF
TGTGCCAGTAGTATCCCCCCAGGGGGAAGGCAGCCCCAGCATTTT
>.|TRBV4-3|.|TRBJ1-5
CASSQDGRQPQHF
TGCGCCAGCAGCCAGGACGGGCGACAGCCCCAGCATTTT
>TRBD2|TRBV6-2/TRBV6-3|.|TRBJ2-1
CASSSERGAYNEQFF
TGTGCCAGCAGTTCCGAGCGGGGGGCGTACAATGAGCAGTTCTTC
>TRBD2|TRBV11-2|.|TRBJ2-2
CASSLVPGGITGELFF
TGTGCCAGCAGCTTAGTGCCGGGGGGAATCACCGGGGAGCTGTTTTTT
>.|TRBV3-1/TRBV3-2|once|TRBJ2-2
CASSQRSNTGELFF
TGTGCCAGCAGCCAGAGGTCGAACACCGGGGAGCTGTTTTTT
>.|TRBV30|.|TRBJ1-1
CAWSRGSNTEAFF
TGTGCCTGGAGTCGTGGCTCTAACACTGAAGCTTTCTTT
>TRBD1|TRBV13|.|TRBJ2-2
CASRSGQGYTGELFF
TGTGCCAGCAGATCGGGACAGGGTTATACCGGGGAGCTGTTTTTT
>.|TRBV27|.|TRBJ2-4
CASSPVTRNPKNIQYF
TGTGCCAGCAGCCCGGTGACACGAAACCCCAAAAACATTCAGTACTTC
>.|TRBV2|.|TRBJ1-1
CASTLDTEYEAFF
TGTGCCAGCACCCTAGATACAGAGTATGAAGCTTTCTTT
>TRBD1|TRBV7-9|.|TRBJ2-6
CASSWTGSGANVLTF
TGTGCCAGCAGCTGGACAGGGTCAGGGGCCAACGTCCTGACTTTC
>.|TRBV2|.|TRBJ2-3
CASKLRSGTDTQYF
TGTGCCAGCAAATTGCGGAGCGGCACAGATACGCAGTATTTT
>.|TRBV7-7|.|TRBJ2-5
CASSLSGPGQETQYF
TGTGCCAGCAGCTTATCCGGACCCGGGCAAGAGACCCAGTACTTC
>.|TRBV2|.|TRBJ2-2
CASLGGRNTGELFF
TGTGCCAGCCTTGGGGGCAGGAACACCGGGGAGCTGTTTTTT
>.|TRBV7-6|.|TRBJ1-3
CASSGGNTIYF
TGTGCCAGCAGTGGTGGAAACACCATATATTTT
>.|TRBV6-2/TRBV6-3|.|TRBJ2-5
CASSYRAEETQYF
TGTGCCAGCAGTTACAGGGCAGAAGAGACCCAGTACTTC
>.|TRBV6-5|.|TRBJ2-3
CASGVQGPDTQYF
TGTGCCAGCGGGGTCCAAGGGCCAGATACGCAGTATTTT
>.|TRBV2|.|TRBJ2-5
CASSQGNQETQYF
TGTGCCAGCAGTCAGGGCAACCAAGAGACCCAGTACTTC
>.|TRBV18|.|TRBJ1-5
CASSPPGSNQPQHF
TGTGCCAGCTCACCACCGGGGAGCAATCAGCCCCAGCATTTT
>.|TRBV18|.|TRBJ1-5
CASSPIPFGTESNQPQHF
TGTGCCAGCTCACCAATACCGTTCGGGACCGAGAGCAATCAGCCCCAGCATTTT
>TRBD1|TRBV4-1|.|TRBJ2-5
CASSHAPGTVQETQYF
TGCGCCAGCAGCCACGCCCCCGGGACAGTACAAGAGACCCAGTACTTC
>.|TRBV12-3/TRBV12-4|few|TRBJ1-2
CASTSGGYGYTF
TGTGCCAGCACGTCGGGGGGCTATGGCTACACCTTC
>.|TRBV5-4|.|TRBJ1-5
CASSLPEHNNQPQHF
TGTGCCAGCAGCTTGCCGGAACATAACAATCAGCCCCAGCATTTT
>.|TRBV9|.|TRBJ2-3
CASSVSAYTDTQYF
TGTGCCAGCAGCGTATCAGCGTACACAGATACGCAGTATTTT
>.|TRBV4-1|.|TRBJ1-5
CASSQEGLGGNQPQHF
TGCGCCAGCAGCCAAGAGGGTCTCGGTGGCAATCAGCCCCAGCATTTT
>.|TRBV6-2/TRBV6-3|.|TRBJ1-1
CASSNTGYTEAFF
TGTGCCAGCAGTAACACAGGGTACACTGAAGCTTTCTTT
>TRBD2|TRBV6-5|.|TRBJ2-1
CASSPTLAGLAEQFF
TGTGCCAGCAGCCCGACTCTAGCGGGCCTAGCTGAGCAGTTCTTC
>TRBD1|TRBV6-5|.|TRBJ1-6
CASSYSTGSPLHF
TGTGCCAGCAGTTACTCGACAGGGTCACCCCTCCACTTT
>.|TRBV7-2|.|TRBJ2-7
CASSLNPSDYEQYF
TGTGCCAGCAGCTTAAATCCTAGCGACTACGAGCAGTACTTC
>.|TRBV10-2|once|TRBJ2-1
CASLRGYNEQFF
TGCGCCAGCCTCCGGGGTTACAATGAGCAGTTCTTC
>.|TRBV5-4|.|TRBJ2-7
CASSFRGAGYEQYF
TGTGCCAGCAGCTTTCGAGGGGCCGGCTACGAGCAGTACTTC
>.|TRBV7-2|.|TRBJ1-5
CASSLSGGASNQPQHF
TGTGCCAGCAGCTTATCGGGGGGCGCAAGCAATCAGCCCCAGCATTTT
>TRBD2|TRBV3-1/TRBV3-2|.|TRBJ2-3
CASSLGRTSTDTQYF
TGTGCCAGCAGCCTAGGACGGACTAGCACGGATACGCAGTATTTT
>.|TRBV7-2|.|TRBJ1-1
CASSLVGGNHNTEAFF
TGTGCCAGCAGCTTAGTCGGGGGGAATCACAACACTGAAGCTTTCTTT
>.|TRBV19|.|TRBJ1-2
CASSAPTRGAYGYTF
TGTGCCAGTAGTGCACCCACGAGGGGCGCCTATGGCTACACCTTC
>.|TRBV11-2|.|TRBJ2-3
CASSLDRGSTQYF
TGTGCCAGCAGCTTAGATCGGGGGAGTACGCAGTATTTT
>TRBD1|TRBV5-6|once|TRBJ1-1
CASRSTGGQTEAFF
TGTGCCAGCAGGTCAACAGGGGGGCAGACTGAAGCTTTCTTT
>.|TRBV21-1|.|TRBJ1-1
CASSLGQGQPEAFF
TGTGCCAGCAGCCTAGGACAGGGCCAACCTGAAGCTTTCTTT
>.|TRBV13|once|TRBJ1-1
CASSLTSEAFF
TGTGCCAGCAGCCTTACCTCTGAAGCTTTCTTT
>.|TRBV4-1|.|TRBJ2-7
CASSQGPGLSYEQYF
TGCGCCAGCAGCCAAGGACCGGGACTTTCCTACGAGCAGTACTTC
>TRBD1|TRBV19|.|TRBJ1-4
CASSGQGTEKLFF
TGTGCCAGTAGTGGACAGGGTACTGAAAAACTGTTTTTT
>.|TRBV7-2|few|TRBJ1-1
CASSFGRTEAFF
TGTGCCAGCAGCTTTGGGAGAACTGAAGCTTTCTTT
>.|TRBV30|.|TRBJ1-4
CAWTTGTNEKLFF
TGTGCCTGGACAACGGGGACTAATGAAAAACTGTTTTTT
>TRBD1|TRBV10-2|.|TRBJ1-1
CASREQGKATMNTEAFF
TGCGCCAGCAGGGAACAGGGGAAAGCTACTATGAACACTGAAGCTTTCTTT
>TRBD1|TRBV4-1|.|TRBJ1-2
CASSRQGRYGYTF
TGCGCCAGCAGCCGACAGGGCCGATATGGCTACACCTTC
>.|TRBV19|.|TRBJ2-5
CASSSPLGIGETQYF
TGTGCCAGTAGTAGTCCCCTGGGAATCGGAGAGACCCAGTACTTC
>.|TRBV6-2/TRBV6-3|.|TRBJ1-2
CASSFGTNYGYTF
TGTGCCAGCAGTTTCGGCACTAACTATGGCTACACCTTC
>.|TRBV11-2|.|TRBJ1-3
CASTPIGNTIYF
TGTGCCAGCACCCCGATTGGAAACACCATATATTTT